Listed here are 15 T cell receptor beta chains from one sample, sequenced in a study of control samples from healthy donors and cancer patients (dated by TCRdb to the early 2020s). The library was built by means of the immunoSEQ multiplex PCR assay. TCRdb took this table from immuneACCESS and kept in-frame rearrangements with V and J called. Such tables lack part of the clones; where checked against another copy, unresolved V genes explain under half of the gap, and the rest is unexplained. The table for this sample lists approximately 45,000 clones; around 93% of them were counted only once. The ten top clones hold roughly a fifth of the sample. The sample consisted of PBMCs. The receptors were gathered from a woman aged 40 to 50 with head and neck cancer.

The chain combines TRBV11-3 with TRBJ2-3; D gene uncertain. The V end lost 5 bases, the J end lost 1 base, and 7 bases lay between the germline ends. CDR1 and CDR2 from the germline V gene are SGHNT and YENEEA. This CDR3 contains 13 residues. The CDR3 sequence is CASSVSGTDTQYF. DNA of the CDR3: TGTGCCAGCAGCGTTTCGGGCACAGATACGCAGTATTTT. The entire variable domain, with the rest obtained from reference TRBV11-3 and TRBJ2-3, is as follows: EAGVVQSPRYKIIEKKQPVAFWCNPISGHNTLYWYLQNLGQGPELLIRYENEEAVDDSQLPKDRFSAERLKGVDSTLKIQPAELGDSAVYLCASSVSGTDTQYFGPGTRLTVL.

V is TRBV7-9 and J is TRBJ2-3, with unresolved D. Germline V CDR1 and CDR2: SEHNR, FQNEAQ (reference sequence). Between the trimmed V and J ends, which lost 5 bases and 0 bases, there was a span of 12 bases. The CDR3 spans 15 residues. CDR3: CASSLRSSSTDTQYF. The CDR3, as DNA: TGTGCCAGCAGCCTGCGGTCTTCCAGCACAGATACGCAGTATTTT.

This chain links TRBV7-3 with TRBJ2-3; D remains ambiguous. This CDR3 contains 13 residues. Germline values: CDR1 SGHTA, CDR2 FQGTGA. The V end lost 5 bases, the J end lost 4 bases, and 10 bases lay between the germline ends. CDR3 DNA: TGTGCCAGCAGCCGTATTGGGGCAGATACGCAGTATTTT. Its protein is CASSRIGADTQYF.

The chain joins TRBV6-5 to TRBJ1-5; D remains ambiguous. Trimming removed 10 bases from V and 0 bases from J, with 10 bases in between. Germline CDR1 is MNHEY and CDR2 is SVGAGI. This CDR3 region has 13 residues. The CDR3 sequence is CATHRDSNQPQHF. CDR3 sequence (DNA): TGTGCCACCCACCGGGATAGCAATCAGCCCCAGCATTTT.

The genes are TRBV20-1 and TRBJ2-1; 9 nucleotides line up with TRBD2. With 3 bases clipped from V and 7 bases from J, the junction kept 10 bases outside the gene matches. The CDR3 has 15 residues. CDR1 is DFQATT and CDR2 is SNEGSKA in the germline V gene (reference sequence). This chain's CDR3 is CSASNPAGGLNEQFF. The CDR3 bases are TGCAGTGCTAGTAATCCAGCGGGGGGCCTAAATGAGCAGTTCTTC.

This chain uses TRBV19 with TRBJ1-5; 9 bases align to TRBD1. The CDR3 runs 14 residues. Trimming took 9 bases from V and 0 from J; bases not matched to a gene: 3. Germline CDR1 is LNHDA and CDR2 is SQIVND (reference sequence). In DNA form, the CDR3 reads TGTGCCAGCGGGACAGGGTTTAGCAATCAGCCCCAGCATTTT. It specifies CASGTGFSNQPQHF. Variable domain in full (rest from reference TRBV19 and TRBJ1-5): DGGITQSPKYLFRKEGQNVTLSCEQNLNHDAMYWYRQDPGQGLRLIYYSQIVNDFQKGDIAEGYSVSREKKESFPLTVTSAQKNPTAFYLCASGTGFSNQPQHFGDGTRLSIL.

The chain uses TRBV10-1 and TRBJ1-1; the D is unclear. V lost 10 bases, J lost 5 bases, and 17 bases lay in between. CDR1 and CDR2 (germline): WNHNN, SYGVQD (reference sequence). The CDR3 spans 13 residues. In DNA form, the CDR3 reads TGCGCCACCTCAGGCCGGGTAGGAACTGAAGCTTTCTTT. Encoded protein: CATSGRVGTEAFF.

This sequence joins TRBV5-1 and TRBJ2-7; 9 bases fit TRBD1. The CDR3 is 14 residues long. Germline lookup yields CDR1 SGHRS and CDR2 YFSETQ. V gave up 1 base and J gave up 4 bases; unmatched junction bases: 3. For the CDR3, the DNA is TGCGCCAGCAGCTTGACAGGGGGCAGATACGAGCAGTACTTC. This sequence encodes CASSLTGGRYEQYF.

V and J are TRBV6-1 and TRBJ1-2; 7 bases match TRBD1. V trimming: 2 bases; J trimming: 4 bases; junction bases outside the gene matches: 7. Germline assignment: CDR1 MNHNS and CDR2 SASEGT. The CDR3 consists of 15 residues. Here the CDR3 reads CASSETPGQTYGYTF. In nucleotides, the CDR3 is TGTGCCAGCAGTGAAACGCCGGGACAGACCTATGGCTACACCTTC.

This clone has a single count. The CDR3 protein is CASSLGDWSSYNEQFF. CDR3 coding DNA: TGCGCCAGCAGCTTGGGGGACTGGAGCTCCTACAATGAGCAGTTCTTC. The genes are TRBV5-1 and TRBJ2-1; tentative D call: TRBD2 (6 bases). Germline V gives CDR1 SGHRS, CDR2 YFSETQ. V dropped 0 bases and J dropped 0 bases, with 10 bases sitting between them. The CDR3 consists of 16 residues.

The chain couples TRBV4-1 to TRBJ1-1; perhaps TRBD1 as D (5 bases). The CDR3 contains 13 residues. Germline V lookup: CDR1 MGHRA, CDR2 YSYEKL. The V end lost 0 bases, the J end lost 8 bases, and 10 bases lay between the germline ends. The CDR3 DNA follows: TGCGCCAGCAGCCAAGATGGGGCAGGGGAAGCTTTCTTT. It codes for CASSQDGAGEAFF.

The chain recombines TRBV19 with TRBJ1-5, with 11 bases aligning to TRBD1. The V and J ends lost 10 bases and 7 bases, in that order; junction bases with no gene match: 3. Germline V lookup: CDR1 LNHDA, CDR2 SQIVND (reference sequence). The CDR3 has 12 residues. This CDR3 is CATRTGGQPQHF. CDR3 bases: TGTGCCACCCGGACAGGGGGCCAGCCCCAGCATTTT.

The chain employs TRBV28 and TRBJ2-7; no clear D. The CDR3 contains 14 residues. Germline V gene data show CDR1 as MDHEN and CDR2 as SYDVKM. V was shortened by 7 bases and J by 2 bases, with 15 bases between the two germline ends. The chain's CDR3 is CASIGRHPAYEQYF. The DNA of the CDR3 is TGTGCCAGCATCGGGCGGCACCCGGCCTACGAGCAGTACTTC.

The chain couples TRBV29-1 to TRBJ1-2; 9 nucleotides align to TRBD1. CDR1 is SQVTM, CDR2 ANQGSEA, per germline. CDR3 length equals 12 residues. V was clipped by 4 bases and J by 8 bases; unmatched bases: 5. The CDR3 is CSVVRTGAGYTF. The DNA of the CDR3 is TGCAGCGTTGTGCGGACAGGGGCCGGCTACACCTTC.

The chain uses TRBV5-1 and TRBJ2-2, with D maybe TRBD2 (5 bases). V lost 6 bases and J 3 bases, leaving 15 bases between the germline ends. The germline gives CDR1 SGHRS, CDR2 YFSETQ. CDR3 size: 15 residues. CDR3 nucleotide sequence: TGCGCCAGCACAGGCGACCCGGGGTACACCGGGGAGCTGTTTTTT. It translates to CASTGDPGYTGELFF. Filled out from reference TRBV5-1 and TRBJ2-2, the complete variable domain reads KAGVTQTPRYLIKTRGQQVTLSCSPISGHRSVSWYQQTPGQGLQFLFEYFSETQRNKGNFPGRFSGRQFSNSRSEMNVSTLELGDSALYLCASTGDPGYTGELFFGEGSRLTVL.